Presented here are 19 T cell receptor beta chains from one specimen sequenced in a study of T cells in Graves' hyperthyroidism and ophthalmopathy. RNA transcripts were the template for amplifying TCR beta CDR3 regions. The HTBI primer set drove a first-round RT-PCR of the TCR CDR3. One entry per CDR3 protein, called by TCRdb with MiXCR from the multiplex PCR reads. The repertoire holds about 690,000 distinct CDR3 sequences, with 15% to 20% as singletons. Material: blood. These receptors were collected from a man aged 50 to 60 with Graves' hyperthyroidism.

At least ten counts were recorded for this clonotype. The rearrangement uses TRBV15 and TRBJ1-1; possible D gene TRBD1, 6 bases. The germline CDR1 and CDR2 sequences are LNHNV and YYDKDF (reference sequence). Trimming stripped 0 bases from V and 7 bases from J, with 6 bases between. The CDR3 has 12 amino acids. CDR3: CATSREDSEAFF. CDR3 nucleotides: TGTGCCACCAGCAGAGAGGACAGTGAAGCTTTCTTT. The complete variable domain, with remaining parts taken from reference TRBV15 and TRBJ1-1, reads DAMVIQNPRYQVTQFGKPVTLSCSQTLNHNVMYWYQQKSSQAPKLLFHYYDKDFNNEADTPDNFQSRRPNTSFCFLDIRSPGLGDTAMYLCATSREDSEAFFGQGTRLTVV.

The table lists this clonotype with many counts. V is TRBV6-1 and J is TRBJ2-5, with 14 bases fitting TRBD2. Per germline, CDR1 MNHNS and CDR2 SASEGT. The CDR3 has 16 residues. Trimming removed 5 bases from V and 4 bases from J; junction bases left unmatched: 6. CDR3: CASSQPTSGRGETQYF. CDR3 in DNA: TGTGCCAGCAGTCAACCGACTAGCGGGAGGGGAGAGACCCAGTACTTC.

This clonotype was counted only a few times. This chain joins TRBV29-1 and TRBJ2-3; 14 bases agree with TRBD2. The germline gives CDR1 SQVTM, CDR2 ANQGSEA. Unmatched junction bases numbered 2, after V lost 2 bases and J lost 7 bases. This CDR3 has 14 residues. CDR3 sequence reads: CSVERTSGRNTQYF. The CDR3 DNA reads TGCAGCGTTGAACGGACTAGCGGGAGGAATACGCAGTATTTT.

The CDR3 DNA reads TGTGCCAGCAGCCGCAATCGTACAGGGAACTATGGCTACACCTTC. Translated, it gives CASSRNRTGNYGYTF. V and J are TRBV5-5 and TRBJ1-2; possibly TRBD1 for D (6 bases). Trimming left V 4 bases short and J 2 bases short, with 15 bases between. CDR1 and CDR2 (germline): SGHKS, YYEKEE (reference sequence). The CDR3 is made up of 15 amino acids.

V and J are TRBV29-1 and TRBJ2-7, with D possibly matching TRBD1 (6 bases). The CDR3 runs 12 residues. The V gene's germline CDR1 is SQVTM and CDR2 ANQGSEA. Trimming cost V 4 bases and J 2 bases, with 9 bases left between them. The CDR3 sequence: CSVVGTTYEQYF. In DNA, the CDR3 is TGCAGCGTTGTTGGGACAACCTACGAGCAGTACTTC.

V and J are TRBV5-1 and TRBJ1-4; D is possibly TRBD1 (5 bases). Germline CDR1 is SGHRS and CDR2 is YFSETQ. The CDR3 has 16 residues. Trimming removed 4 bases at V and 0 bases at J, with 13 bases between. CDR3 protein: CASSLGTPPTNEKLFF. In DNA, the CDR3 is TGCGCCAGCAGCCTGGGGACTCCTCCAACTAATGAAAAACTGTTTTTT.

There are many counts of this clonotype. The V gene is TRBV7-9, the J gene TRBJ2-3, with a possible D match to TRBD1 (6 bases). This CDR3 has 16 residues. V lost 6 bases and J 0 bases, leaving 16 bases between the germline ends. From germline, CDR1 is SEHNR and CDR2 FQNEAQ (reference sequence). CDR3 sequence reads: CASRKQGLSSTDTQYF. CDR3 nucleotides: TGTGCCAGCAGAAAGCAGGGGCTCAGCAGCACAGATACGCAGTATTTT.

This clonotype was seen repeatedly, ten times or more. The chain couples TRBV14 to TRBJ1-2; D gene uncertain. CDR3 length equals 14 residues. Germline CDR1 reads SGHDN; CDR2 reads FVKESK. Trimming removed 3 bases from V and 3 bases from J, with 11 bases in between. The CDR3 DNA reads as TGTGCCAGCAGCCATTTCGACGGATACTATGGCTACACCTTC. Amino acids: CASSHFDGYYGYTF.

For this clonotype: Compared with germline, one end of the junction differs, possibly owing to a read error. The CDR3 is CASSESPSGSSFYGQYF. CDR3 nucleotide sequence: TGTGCCAGCAGTGAATCCCCTAGCGGGAGCTCTTTTTACGGGCAGTACTTC. V gene TRBV6-1 combines with J gene TRBJ2-7, with TRBD2 matching 10 bases. The germline V gene encodes CDR1 MNHNS and CDR2 SASEGT. This CDR3 is 17 amino acids long.

The table lists this clonotype with many counts. V gene TRBV20-1 combines with J gene TRBJ2-2; D is unresolved. CDR1 DFQATT and CDR2 SNEGSKA come from the germline V gene (reference sequence). Trimming cost V 5 bases and J 4 bases, with 11 bases left between them. The CDR3 length is 13 residues. For the CDR3, the DNA is TGCAGTGCTGACCTTGCCAGCACCGGGGAGCTGTTTTTT. This codes for CSADLASTGELFF.

The chain couples TRBV19 to TRBJ2-6; 7 bases line up with TRBD1. J gave up 0 bases and V 3 bases, and 8 bases lay outside the gene matches. This CDR3 contains 18 residues. Germline CDR1 is LNHDA and CDR2 is SQIVND (reference sequence). The CDR3 region is CASSISGTAYSGANVLTF. The CDR3 nucleotides are TGTGCCAGTAGTATCTCCGGGACAGCGTACTCTGGGGCCAACGTCCTGACTTTC.

Details on this clonotype: The junction does not match germline at one end; this may be a read error. The chain employs TRBV10-1 and TRBJ2-3; either TRBD1 or TRBD2 may fit D (5 bases each). This CDR3 has 15 residues. Germline CDR1 WNHNN, CDR2 SYGVQD (reference sequence). CDR3 DNA sequence: TGCGCCAGCAGTGGGACACAGCCTAGCACAGATGCGCAGTATTTT. This translates into CASSGTQPSTDAQYF.

For this clonotype: A much larger clonotype is one base distant, so this may be a read error. Likely a read error: the CDR3 ends without its conserved phenylalanine or tryptophan. CDR3 amino acids: CASSLVEGAYGYTC. CDR3 DNA sequence: TGTGCCAGCAGCTTAGTTGAGGGTGCCTATGGCTACACCTGC. The chain combines TRBV7-9 with TRBJ1-2; the D is unclear. V was trimmed by 1 base and J by 4 bases, leaving 10 bases between them. The germline gives CDR1 SEHNR, CDR2 FQNEAQ (reference sequence). This CDR3 contains 14 residues.

Many counts were recorded for this clonotype. The CDR3 is CASSFRQGAINEQFF. As DNA, the CDR3 is TGTGCCAGCAGTTTTCGACAGGGGGCTATCAATGAGCAGTTCTTC. The J gene is TRBJ2-1, the V gene TRBV12-3 or TRBV12-4; 10 positions match TRBD1. The J segment lost 6 bases and the V segment lost 3 bases, leaving 5 bases of the junction unmatched. This CDR3 is built from 15 residues.

This clonotype was seen repeatedly, ten times or more. The rearrangement joins TRBV11-1 to TRBJ1-1; D is undetermined. Germline CDR1 SGHAT, CDR2 FQDESV (reference sequence). V was pared by 2 bases and J by 4 bases, with 14 bases between. This CDR3 has 15 residues. The CDR3 is CASSLMSGVGTEAFF. CDR3 DNA: TGTGCCAGCAGCTTAATGTCCGGGGTGGGCACTGAAGCTTTCTTT. The complete variable domain, with remaining parts taken from reference TRBV11-1 and TRBJ1-1, reads EAEVAQSPRYKITEKSQAVAFWCDPISGHATLYWYRQILGQGPELLVQFQDESVVDDSQLPKDRFSAERLKGVDSTLKIQPAELGDSAMYLCASSLMSGVGTEAFFGQGTRLTVV.

This chain links TRBV4-1 with TRBJ2-1; 9 nucleotides align to TRBD2. The CDR3 runs to 15 residues. From germline, CDR1 is MGHRA and CDR2 YSYEKL. V shed 4 bases, J shed 12 bases, and the junction held 13 bases outside the gene matches. DNA of the CDR3: TGCGCCAGCAGCCGGAGGACTAGCGAGGGGGAAGCGCAGTTCTTC. As protein: CASSRRTSEGEAQFF.

There are many counts of this clonotype. The V and J genes are TRBV3-1 and TRBJ2-7; D is possibly TRBD1 or TRBD2 (6 bases each). CDR3 length equals 14 residues. The germline V gene has CDR1 LGHDT and CDR2 YNNKEL (reference sequence). Trimming cost V 5 bases and J 0 bases, with 11 bases left between them. The CDR3 sequence: CASSKGGTSYEQYF. The CDR3 nucleotides read TGTGCCAGCAGCAAAGGGGGGACCTCCTACGAGCAGTACTTC.

V is TRBV7-9 and J is TRBJ2-7, with D possibly TRBD2 on 5 matching bases. Trimming removed 5 bases at V and 6 bases at J, with 17 bases between. CDR3 size: 14 residues. Germline loops: CDR1 SEHNR, CDR2 FQNEAQ (reference sequence). In DNA, the CDR3 is TGTGCCAGCAGCCCCCTACCGGGAATGGGCGAGCAGTACTTC. Its translation is CASSPLPGMGEQYF. The variable domain in full, completed from reference TRBV7-9 and TRBJ2-7, reads DTGVSQNPRHKITKRGQNVTFRCDPISEHNRLYWYRQTLGQGPEFLTYFQNEAQLEKSRLLSDRFSAERPKGSFSTLEIQRTEQGDSAMYLCASSPLPGMGEQYFGPGTRLTVT.

The CDR3 DNA is TGCAGTGCTAGAGCGGTTGCCGGCTACACCTTC. This encodes CSARAVAGYTF. J is TRBJ1-2 and V is TRBV20-1; D is undetermined. This CDR3 comprises 11 residues. Germline V lookup: CDR1 DFQATT, CDR2 SNEGSKA (reference sequence). V was pared by 1 base and J by 8 bases, with 8 bases between.